The clone carrying this T cell receptor (beta chain) was recorded only once. Its antigen is not known. It was the approximately 120-subject validation cohort, separate from the roughly 700-subject first cohort, to which the donors belonged. The sample belongs to a study of cytomegalovirus exposure and HLA in healthy donors. The wider study: The roughly 110 validation repertoires were produced on the same platform as the roughly 660 repertoires of the first cohort. This was reported in a later analysis. Whole-study findings and limits: There were some 150 TCR beta chains listed as cytomegalovirus-associated.

This CDR3 region has 16 residues. TCRdb's copy holds only in-frame clones and misses some; the assay was immunoSEQ multiplex PCR. Of around 95,000 clones listed, 85% are singletons. The chain joins TRBV21-1 to TRBJ1-3. TRBV21-1 is termed a pseudogene. The sample was PBMCs. This clonotype was obtained from a man aged 18 to 30 in good health and CMV-seropositive. The CDR3 is CASSKGEGLSGNTIYF. The CDR3, as DNA: TGTGCCAGCAGCAAAGGCGAGGGCCTGTCTGGAAACACCATATATTTT.